The 14 T cell receptor beta chains below all came from one sample that was sequenced in a study of T cells after yellow fever vaccination. TCRdb re-derived calls from the 5' RACE reads in MiXCR, one entry per CDR3 protein. The sample lists approximately 550,000 distinct CDR3 sequences; 13% were seen once. The sample consisted of PBMCs, taken on the day of the yellow fever booster vaccination. All receptors come from a man aged 25 to 40 who received the YFV17D yellow fever vaccine.

This chain joins TRBV18 and TRBJ2-7; TRBD2 is a possible D gene (5 bases). V was shortened by 2 bases and J by 2 bases, with 10 bases between the two germline ends. There are 14 residues in the CDR3. Germline assignment: CDR1 KGHSH and CDR2 LQKENI. The CDR3 DNA is TGTGCCAGCTCACCAAATAGCGAGACCTACGAGCAGTACTTC. Its translation is CASSPNSETYEQYF. The complete variable domain, with remaining parts taken from reference TRBV18 and TRBJ2-7, reads NAGVMQNPRHLVRRRGQEARLRCSPMKGHSHVYWYRQLPEEGLKFMVYLQKENIIDESGMPKERFSAEFPKEGPSILRIQQVVRGDSAAYFCASSPNSETYEQYFGPGTRLTVT.

V is TRBV10-3 and J is TRBJ1-4, with unresolved D. With 4 bases removed from V and 8 bases from J, the gap between germline ends came to 14 bases. Germline CDR1 reads ENHRY; CDR2 reads SYGVKD. The CDR3 has 14 residues. The CDR3 DNA is TGTGCCATCAGTGCTTCCGGTGGCACCGAAAAACTGTTTTTT. Its translation is CAISASGGTEKLFF.

This rearrangement joins TRBV7-3 to TRBJ2-2, with 7 bases that match TRBD2. The CDR3 runs 16 residues. The trim removed 5 bases at V and 1 base at J, leaving 7 bases unmatched. Germline CDR1 and CDR2: SGHTA and FQGTGA. The CDR3 loop reads CASSASGTMNTGELFF. DNA for the CDR3: TGTGCCAGCAGCGCCTCCGGGACTATGAACACCGGGGAGCTGTTTTTT.

V usage is TRBV5-5 and J usage is TRBJ2-1; weak D call: TRBD1 (5 bases). With 3 bases removed from V and 0 bases from J, the gap between germline ends came to 10 bases. The length of the CDR3 is 15 residues. Germline V lookup: CDR1 SGHKS, CDR2 YYEKEE (reference sequence). CDR3 bases: TGTGCCAGCAGCTCCAGGGTTGACTCCTACAATGAGCAGTTCTTC. This codes for CASSSRVDSYNEQFF.

This clonotype appeared a few times. The V and J genes are TRBV20-1 and TRBJ2-5, with D possibly TRBD2 on 5 matching bases. This CDR3 contains 13 residues. Trimming stripped 4 bases from V and 10 bases from J, with 19 bases between. Per germline, CDR1 DFQATT and CDR2 SNEGSKA (reference sequence). CDR3: CSAIYVSEGGQYF. In DNA form, the CDR3 reads TGCAGTGCTATATACGTCAGCGAGGGCGGCCAGTACTTC.

This clonotype was seen a few times. This chain links TRBV29-1 with TRBJ2-7, with 8 bases identical to TRBD1. V trimming: 7 bases; J trimming: 3 bases; junction bases outside the gene matches: 11. The CDR3 has 14 residues. Germline V CDR1 and CDR2: SQVTM, ANQGSEA. CDR3 coding DNA: TGCAGCGCCCTTCCCGACACAGGGGGCTACGAGCAGTACTTC. It specifies CSALPDTGGYEQYF.

The V and J genes are TRBV6-2 or TRBV6-3 and TRBJ2-1, with a tentative D call TRBD2 (6 bases). Trimming pared 4 bases from V and 6 bases from J, leaving 22 bases between. Germline V gives CDR1 MNHEY, CDR2 SVGEGT. CDR3 length: 17 amino acids. CDR3 residues: CASSSTLLGEDFNEQFF. Written as DNA, the CDR3 is TGTGCCAGCAGTTCCACCCTTCTAGGGGAGGACTTCAATGAGCAGTTCTTC.

This clonotype has just a few counts. The CDR3 nucleotides are TGTGCCAGCAGAATGGGGACAGTTGATCAGCCCCAGCATTTT. It translates to CASRMGTVDQPQHF. This chain uses TRBV5-8 with TRBJ1-5; 7 positions match TRBD1. Germline trimming cut 5 bases from V and 5 bases from J; bases unmatched to any gene: 7. The germline gives CDR1 SGHTS, CDR2 YDEGEE. This CDR3 has 14 residues.

The chain has TRBV20-1 and TRBJ2-7, with 11 bases lining up with TRBD1. The ends lost 0 bases at V and 5 bases at J; junction bases unmatched: 6. The CDR3 is made up of 15 amino acids. Looked up from germline, CDR1 is DFQATT and CDR2 is SNEGSKA (reference sequence). CDR3 amino acids: CSARDFGQGANEQYF. CDR3 DNA sequence: TGCAGTGCTAGAGATTTCGGACAGGGGGCCAACGAGCAGTACTTC.

V gene TRBV20-1 combines with J gene TRBJ2-7, with TRBD2 matching over 10 bases. The V gene end was trimmed by 3 bases and the J gene end by 3 bases; junction bases not matched to a gene: 11. The CDR3 covers 16 residues. Per germline, CDR1 DFQATT and CDR2 SNEGSKA (reference sequence). The CDR3 reads CSASGDASGSNYEQYF. For the CDR3, the DNA is TGCAGTGCTAGTGGAGATGCTAGCGGGAGTAACTACGAGCAGTACTTC.

The V call is TRBV13, the J call TRBJ2-7; D perhaps matches TRBD2 (6 bases). The length of the CDR3 is 15 residues. The V gene lost 1 base and the J gene lost 2 bases, with 12 bases spanning the gap. Per the germline V gene, CDR1 is PRHDT and CDR2 is FYEKMQ (reference sequence). The CDR3 region has the DNA TGTGCCAGCAGCTTAGTCGGGAGCAGGACCTACGAGCAGTACTTC. Its translation: CASSLVGSRTYEQYF.

V usage is TRBV12-3 or TRBV12-4 and J usage is TRBJ2-7; D possibly corresponds to TRBD1 (5 bases). The V end lost 6 bases, the J end lost 3 bases, and 15 bases lay between the germline ends. The CDR3 is 14 residues long. As DNA, the CDR3 is TGTGCCAGCAGGAAAACGACAGCGAGCTACGAGCAGTACTTC. Amino acids: CASRKTTASYEQYF.

This clonotype has more than one count but fewer than ten. The gene calls are TRBV7-8 and TRBJ2-3; D remains ambiguous. Trimming took off 7 bases at V and 4 bases at J, with 15 bases between the two ends. This CDR3 region has 14 residues. The germline V gene has CDR1 SGHVS and CDR2 FQNEAQ. The CDR3 DNA reads as TGTGCCAGCACCCTGCCCTGGATCTCAGATACGCAGTATTTT. It is translated as CASTLPWISDTQYF.

This clonotype was counted many times. The rearrangement joins TRBV12-3 or TRBV12-4 to TRBJ2-3, with TRBD1 as a possible D gene (6 bases). V lost 3 bases and J lost 3, with 10 bases in between. This CDR3 is 14 amino acids long. The CDR3 coding sequence is TGTGCCAGCAGTTTTGCAGGGGCAACAGATACGCAGTATTTT. Translated: CASSFAGATDTQYF.